Listed below are T cell receptor beta chains from one sample, sequenced in a study of shared clonotypes between healthy human individuals. Method: immunoSEQ multiplex PCR; TCRdb's copy keeps in-frame clones and lacks some. Among millions of clones listed, approximately 94% were seen once. The material sequenced was naive CD4+ T cells sorted from blood. The receptors were gathered from a man aged 18 to 29 in good health. Both conserved end residues are part of each CDR3. A D gene is named only where the DNA matches it firmly. Not all rows give a size; the values are once, few, many and, for expanded clones, a class.

TRBJ2-1 once TRBD1 TRBV7-2 CASSSADRGRGNEQFF TGTGCCAGCAGCTCCGCGGACAGGGGGCGTGGGAATGAGCAGTTCTTC
TRBJ2-7 - TRBD2 TRBV29-1 CSVELAGGRYEQYF TGCAGCGTTGAACTAGCGGGAGGGCGCTACGAGCAGTACTTC
TRBJ2-7 - - TRBV18 CASSPLWTQTHEQYF TGTGCCAGCTCACCACTCTGGACACAAACCCACGAGCAGTACTTC
TRBJ1-2 - TRBD1 TRBV18 CASSPGQGGDGGYGYTF TGTGCCAGCTCACCGGGACAGGGAGGCGATGGAGGCTATGGCTACACCTTC
TRBJ2-7 - - TRBV2 CASSEVKGGYEQYF TGTGCCAGCAGTGAAGTGAAGGGGGGCTACGAGCAGTACTTC
TRBJ1-4 - - TRBV4-1 CASSQAGQKLFF TGCGCCAGCAGCCAAGCCGGCCAAAAACTGTTTTTT
TRBJ1-1 - - TRBV12-5 CASGQRQARKGEAFF TGTGCTAGTGGTCAAAGACAGGCTCGCAAGGGTGAAGCTTTCTTT
TRBJ2-7 - - TRBV29-1 CSVGHSYEQYF TGCAGCGTTGGACACTCCTACGAGCAGTACTTC
TRBJ1-1 few - TRBV29-1 CSVGGATEAFF TGCAGCGTTGGGGGGGCTACTGAAGCTTTCTTT
TRBJ2-2 - - TRBV5-5 CASSQNTGELFF TGTGCCAGCAGCCAAAACACCGGGGAGCTGTTTTTT
TRBJ1-1 - - TRBV5-5 CASSLTGAPEAFF TGTGCCAGCAGCTTGACCGGGGCCCCTGAAGCTTTCTTT
TRBJ1-3 - - TRBV6-5 CASSYSSQGINTIYF TGTGCCAGCAGTTACTCGAGTCAGGGAATCAACACCATATATTTT
TRBJ2-3 - - TRBV27 CASSTSRTDTQYF TGTGCCAGCAGTACCTCTCGCACAGATACGCAGTATTTT
TRBJ2-1 - - TRBV18 CASSPALYNEQFF TGTGCCAGCTCACCTGCCCTCTACAATGAGCAGTTCTTC
TRBJ2-3 - TRBD2 TRBV10-3 CAISESLAGGLTDTQYF TGTGCCATCAGTGAGTCACTAGCGGGAGGGCTTACAGATACGCAGTATTTT
TRBJ2-7 - TRBD2 TRBV5-1 CASSFWGGEQYF TGCGCCAGCAGCTTCTGGGGGGGCGAGCAGTACTTC
TRBJ1-1 - TRBD1 TRBV6-5 CASYRQGCFF TGCGCCAGCTACCGACAGGGTTGTTTCTTT
TRBJ2-7 - - TRBV5-5 CASSPRDLSSYEQYF TGTGCCAGCAGCCCGAGGGACCTTAGCTCCTACGAGCAGTACTTC
TRBJ1-1 - - TRBV5-4 CASSLAGATEAFF TGTGCCAGCAGCTTGGCAGGGGCCACTGAAGCTTTCTTT
TRBJ2-3 - - TRBV5-1 CASSLSGPQTDTQYF TGCGCCAGCAGCTTAAGTGGACCACAGACAGATACGCAGTATTTT
TRBJ1-2 - - TRBV4-1 CASASRGGENYGYTF TGCGCCAGCGCCTCCCGGGGGGGGGAAAACTATGGCTACACCTTC
TRBJ2-3 - TRBD1 TRBV7-9 CASSPGQETQYF TGTGCCAGCAGCCCCGGACAGGAAACGCAGTATTTT
TRBJ2-7 - TRBD2 TRBV10-3 CAISNGLAGGNEQYF TGTGCCATCAGTAACGGACTAGCGGGAGGCAACGAGCAGTACTTC
TRBJ1-5 - - TRBV5-1 CASSPEGDMAQPQHF TGCGCCAGCAGCCCGGAGGGGGACATGGCTCAGCCCCAGCATTTT
TRBJ2-2 once - TRBV19 CASSDGQLNTGELFF TGTGCCAGTAGTGACGGACAGCTTAACACCGGGGAGCTGTTTTTT
TRBJ2-1 once - TRBV5-1 CASSRIAGQYNEQFF TGCGCCAGCAGCCGAATAGCCGGGCAATACAATGAGCAGTTCTTC